This T cell receptor beta chain appears in the sequencing data of a study of blood T cell repertoires in COVID-19. Produced via immunoSEQ multiplex PCR; TCRdb's table is partial and in-frame only. The sample includes 150,000 to 200,000 clones, around 85% seen only once; the top ten take around 3.2%. Germline V gives CDR1 KGHSH, CDR2 LQKENI. V lost 1 base and J 1 base, leaving 7 bases between the germline ends. The CDR3 length is 14 residues. The material sequenced was peripheral blood. The chain combines TRBV18 with TRBJ1-1, with unresolved D. The source of this sequence is a human donor with acute or convalescent COVID-19. The donor label of this sample is uncertain. CDR3 nucleotide sequence: TGTGCCAGCTCACCACTGGGGAGGAACACTGAAGCTTTCTTT. Translated: CASSPLGRNTEAFF.